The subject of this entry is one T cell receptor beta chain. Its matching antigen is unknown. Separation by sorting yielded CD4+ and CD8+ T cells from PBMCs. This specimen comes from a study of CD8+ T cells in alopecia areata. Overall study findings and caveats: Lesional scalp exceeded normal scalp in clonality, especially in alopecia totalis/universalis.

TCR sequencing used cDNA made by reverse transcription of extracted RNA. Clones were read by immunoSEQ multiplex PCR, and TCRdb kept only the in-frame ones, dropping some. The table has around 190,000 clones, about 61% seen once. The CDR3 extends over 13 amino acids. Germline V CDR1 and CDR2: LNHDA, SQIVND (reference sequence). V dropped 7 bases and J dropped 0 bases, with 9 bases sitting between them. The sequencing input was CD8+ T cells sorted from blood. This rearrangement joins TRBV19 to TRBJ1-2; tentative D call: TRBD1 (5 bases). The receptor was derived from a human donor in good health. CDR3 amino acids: CASTGTANYGYTF. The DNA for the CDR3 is TGTGCCAGTACCGGGACGGCTAACTATGGCTACACCTTC.